This TCR beta chain was documented in a study of T cells in localized non-small cell lung cancer (dated by TCRdb to the early 2020s). Describing the broader study: Comparing tumors with uninvolved tumor-adjacent lungs, the study looked at the T cell repertoires of around 250 patients with early-stage NSCLC. The cohort consisted of 200 to 300 treatment-naive NSCLC patients whose localized lung tumors had been resected. Of the NSCLC patients, about 130 were male and approximately 97 were female, and the mean age was approximately 66 years. Results the study describes overall, beyond this receptor: Of the top 100 tumor clones, a median of roughly 60 were detected in paired uninvolved adjacent lung; 28 were also among that lung's top 100. Longer overall survival was associated with higher T cell density in blood, whereas shorter survival was associated with higher clonality in adjacent lung. Because the study design was exploratory, TCR variables were selected using unadjusted p-values without false-discovery rate correction. Uninvolved tumor-adjacent lung showed the highest T cell clonality, higher than tumor, which suggests more focused antigenic responses in the adjacent lung. Because multi-region tumor sequencing was not done, intratumor heterogeneity could not be ruled out.

Trimming takes 4 bases off V and 4 bases off J; junction bases not matched to a gene: 7. Taken from the germline V gene, the CDR1 and CDR2 loops are MDHEN and SYDVKM. Including the terminal cysteine and phenylalanine, the CDR3 comprises 15 residues. Only the CDR3 portion is preserved as DNA: 45 bases, with reading frame beginning at the first base. The immunoSEQ Assay was used to sequence TCR beta CDR3 regions from DNA. The source study handled its data this way. To compute T cell density, TCR beta template counts were normalized to usable DNA, which was estimated by amplifying housekeeping genes. Richness was estimated using the preseqR package, with extrapolation to 400,000 templates for PBMC samples and to 120,000 templates for tissue samples. Clonality was taken to be one minus Pielou's evenness. Differential abundance testing on productive amino-acid clonotypes, with a minimum total count of 5 and an alpha of 0.1, was used to identify tissue-enriched TCRs. The Jaccard Index and the Morisita Overlap Index were used to measure how much the repertoires overlapped between compartments. GLIPH grouped TCR beta CDR3s together with public tetramer-defined viral CDR3s, and a viral motif had to include at least three viral sequences and also show V-gene enrichment. The clones in this table, taken by TCRdb from immuneACCESS, are in-frame only. Not every clone is retained; where verified, under half of the shortfall comes from an unresolved V gene, and the cause of the rest is unknown. V and J calls and clone size follow that table, whereas D and trimming were derived from the DNA. Within this sample are more than 2,000 clones, with 20% to 30% of them counted one time only. Roughly 5.8% of the sample lies in the top ten.

A note on this clone: No cognate antigen has been identified for it. Base quality data are lacking; no much larger clone is found one base away.

At diagnosis, peripheral blood, uninvolved tumor-adjacent lung and tumor were collected and were preserved as a mix of fresh-frozen and FFPE material. Recombination linked TRBV28 to TRBJ2-1; 7 of the junction bases match TRBD2. Sequencing used lung tumor tissue, obtained before any cancer treatment. The receptor was derived from a woman aged 35 to 69 with stage I lung adenocarcinoma. The nucleotide sequence reads as follows: TGTGCCAGCAGTTCGGCGGGAGATCTTTACAATGAGCAGTTCTTC. This translates into CASSSAGDLYNEQFF.